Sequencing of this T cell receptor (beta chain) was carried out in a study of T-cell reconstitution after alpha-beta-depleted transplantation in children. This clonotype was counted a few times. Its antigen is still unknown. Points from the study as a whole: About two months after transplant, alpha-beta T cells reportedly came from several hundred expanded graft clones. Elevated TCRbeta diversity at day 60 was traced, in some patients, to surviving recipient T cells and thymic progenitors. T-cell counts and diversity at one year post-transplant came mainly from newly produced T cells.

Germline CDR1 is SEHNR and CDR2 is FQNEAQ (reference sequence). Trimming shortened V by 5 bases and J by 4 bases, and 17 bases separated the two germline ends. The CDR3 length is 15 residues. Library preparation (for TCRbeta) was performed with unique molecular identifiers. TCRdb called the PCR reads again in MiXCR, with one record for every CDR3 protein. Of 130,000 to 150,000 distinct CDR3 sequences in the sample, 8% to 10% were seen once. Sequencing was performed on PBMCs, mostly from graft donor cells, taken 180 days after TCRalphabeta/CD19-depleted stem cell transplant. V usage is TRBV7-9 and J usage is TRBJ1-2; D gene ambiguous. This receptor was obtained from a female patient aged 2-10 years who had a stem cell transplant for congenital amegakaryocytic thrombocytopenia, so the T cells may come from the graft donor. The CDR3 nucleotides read TGTGCCAGCAGCGCCCTGGGAGGGTTGTCCTATGGCTACACCTTC. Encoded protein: CASSALGGLSYGYTF.